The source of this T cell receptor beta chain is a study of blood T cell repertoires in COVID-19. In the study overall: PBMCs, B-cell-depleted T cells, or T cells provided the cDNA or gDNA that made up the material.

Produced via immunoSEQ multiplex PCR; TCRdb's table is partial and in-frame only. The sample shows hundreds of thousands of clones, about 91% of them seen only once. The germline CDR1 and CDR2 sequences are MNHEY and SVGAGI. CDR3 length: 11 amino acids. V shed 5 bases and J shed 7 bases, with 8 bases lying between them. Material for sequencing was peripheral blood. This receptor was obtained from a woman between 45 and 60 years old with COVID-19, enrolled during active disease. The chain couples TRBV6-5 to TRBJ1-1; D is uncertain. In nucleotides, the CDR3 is TGTGCCAGCAGTCGGGAAGGTGAAGCTTTCTTT. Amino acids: CASSREGEAFF.